This TCR beta chain was documented in a study of vaccination effects on CD4 cells after COVID-19. Measured with immunoSEQ multiplex PCR; TCRdb has only the in-frame clones, and not every one. Altogether tens of thousands of clones are present, 72% being singletons, with the ten largest covering roughly an eighth. Germline values: CDR1 WSHSY, CDR2 SAAADI. Trimming took 5 bases from V and 4 from J, leaving 9 bases between them. The CDR3 covers 12 residues. This clone was seen a few times. Its antigen remains unknown. Under the ViraFEST assay, PBMC were stimulated with viral peptide pools so that antigen-specific CD4+ T cells expanded. Sequencing was performed afterwards. After around ten days in culture, the CD4+ T cells were isolated. Vaccine administered to participants consisted of two doses of either BNT162b2 or mRNA-1273.

The sample was CD4+ T cells from PBMCs cultured with HCoV-229E spike peptides, taken after COVID-19 vaccination. V usage is TRBV10-2 and J usage is TRBJ2-7; the D is unclear. This TCR was sampled from a human donor who received a COVID-19 vaccine. In DNA, the CDR3 is TGCGCCAGCAGTATTGACACGTACGAGCAGTACTTC. Translating it yields CASSIDTYEQYF.